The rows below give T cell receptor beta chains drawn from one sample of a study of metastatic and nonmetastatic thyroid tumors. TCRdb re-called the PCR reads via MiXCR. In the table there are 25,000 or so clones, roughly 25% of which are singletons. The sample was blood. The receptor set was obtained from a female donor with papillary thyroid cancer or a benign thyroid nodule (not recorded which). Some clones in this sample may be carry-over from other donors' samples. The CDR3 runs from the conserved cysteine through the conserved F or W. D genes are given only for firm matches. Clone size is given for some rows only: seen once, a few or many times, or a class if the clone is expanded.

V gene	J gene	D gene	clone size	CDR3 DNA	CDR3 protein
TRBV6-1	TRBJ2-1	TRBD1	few	TGTGCCAGCAGAAGCCCGACAGGGTATTACAATGAGCAGTTCTTC	CASRSPTGYYNEQFF
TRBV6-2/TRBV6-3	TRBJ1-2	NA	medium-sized	TGTGCCAGCAGTTACGCGGCGGCGTCCTATGGCTACACCTTC	CASSYAAASYGYTF
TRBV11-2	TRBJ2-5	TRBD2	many	TGTGCCAGCAGCGTTAGCGGGGGAGGGGAGACCCAGTACTTC	CASSVSGGGETQYF
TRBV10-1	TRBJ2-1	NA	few	TGCGCCAGCAGTGATCCGTTCTTCTCCGACAATGAGCAGTTCTTC	CASSDPFFSDNEQFF
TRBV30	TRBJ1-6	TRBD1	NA	TGTGCCTGGAGTGTCTCGGACAGGGGTAGATCACCCCTCCACTTT	CAWSVSDRGRSPLHF
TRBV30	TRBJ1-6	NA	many	TGTGCCTGGAGTGTAACCCAGAATAATTCACCCCTCCACTTT	CAWSVTQNNSPLHF
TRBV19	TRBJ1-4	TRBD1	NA	TGTGCCAGTAGTAAGAGGGGACAGGGAACGACTAATGAAAAACTGTTTTTT	CASSKRGQGTTNEKLFF
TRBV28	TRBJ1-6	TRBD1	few	TGTGCCAGCACAAAGGGACAGCTTAATTCACCCCTCCACTTT	CASTKGQLNSPLHF
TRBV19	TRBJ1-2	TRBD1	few	TGTGCCAGTAGTATGTACAGGGGCCCTACATATGGCTACACCTTC	CASSMYRGPTYGYTF
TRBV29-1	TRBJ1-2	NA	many	TGCAGCGTTGGGACCGCGACTAACTATGGCTACACCTTC	CSVGTATNYGYTF
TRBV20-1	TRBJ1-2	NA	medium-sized	TGCAGTGCTAGAGCCTCCCCGGGGGCTAACTATGGCTACACCTTC	CSARASPGANYGYTF
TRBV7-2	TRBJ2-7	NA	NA	TGTGCCAGCAGCTCGGGACCGTCTCGGGAGCAGTACTTC	CASSSGPSREQYF
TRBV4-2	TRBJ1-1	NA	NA	TGTGCCAGCAGCCACAAGGGGGGTGGGATGAACACTGAAGCTTTCTTT	CASSHKGGGMNTEAFF
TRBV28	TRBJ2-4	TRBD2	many	TGTGCCAGCACCGAACCTAGTAGCGGGAGGAAGTACTTC	CASTEPSSGRKYF
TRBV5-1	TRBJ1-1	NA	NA	TGCGCCAGCAGCTTAAAGGGAATAGGGAGGGCGAACACTGAAGCTTTCTTT	CASSLKGIGRANTEAFF
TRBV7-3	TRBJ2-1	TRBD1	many	TGTGCCAGCAGCGACAGGGTTGTAGACAATGAGCAGTTCTTC	CASSDRVVDNEQFF
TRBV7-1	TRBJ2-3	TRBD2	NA	TGTGCCAGCAGCCCAGGGTGGGGGCGACTAGCGGGAGGGAGTCGTACGCAGTATTTT	CASSPGWGRLAGGSRTQYF
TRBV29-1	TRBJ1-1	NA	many	TGCAGCGTTGAGACAACGGGGAACACTGAAGCTTTCTTT	CSVETTGNTEAFF
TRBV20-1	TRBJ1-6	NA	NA	TGCAGTGCTAGGAACAGAGAGAATAATTCACCCCTCCACTTT	CSARNRENNSPLHF
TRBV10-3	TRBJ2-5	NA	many	TGTGCCACCTCACAGCAAGAGACCCAGTACTTC	CATSQQETQYF
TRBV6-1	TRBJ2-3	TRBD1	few	TGTGCCAGCTCGGGACAGGGACTTAGCACAGATACGCAGTATTTT	CASSGQGLSTDTQYF
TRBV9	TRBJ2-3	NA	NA	TGTGCCAGCAGCGTAGCAGTGAGGCATCGAAGTACGCAGTATTTT	CASSVAVRHRSTQYF
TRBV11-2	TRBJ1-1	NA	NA	TGTGCCAGCAGCTTAGGTCCGGAGCTCGTCGCTGAAGCTTTCTTT	CASSLGPELVAEAFF
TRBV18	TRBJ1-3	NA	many	TGTGCCAGCTCACCGCGGACCGGGACGACGGGAAACACCATATATTTT	CASSPRTGTTGNTIYF
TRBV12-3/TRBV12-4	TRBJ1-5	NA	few	TGTGCCAACAGTTTAGGGCTGTTTAATCAGCCCCAGCATTTT	CANSLGLFNQPQHF
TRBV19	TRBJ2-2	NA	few	TGTGCCAGTAACCTGGACATGGGGAGCACCTGGGAGCTGTTTTTT	CASNLDMGSTWELFF
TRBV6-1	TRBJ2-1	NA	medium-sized	TGTGCCAGCAGTGTAGGACTCCTTGAGCAGTTCTTC	CASSVGLLEQFF
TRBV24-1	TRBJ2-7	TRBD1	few	TGTGCCACCAGTGAGGGGACAGGGAACGAGCAGTACTTC	CATSEGTGNEQYF
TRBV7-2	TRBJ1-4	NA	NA	TGTGCCAGCAGCCCGAGGCTAAGGGCTGGGGATGAAAAACTGTTTTTT	CASSPRLRAGDEKLFF
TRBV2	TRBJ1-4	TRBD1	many	TGTGCCAGCAGTGTGGACAGGGACGGAAAACTGTTTTTT	CASSVDRDGKLFF
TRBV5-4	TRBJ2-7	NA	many	TGTGCCAGCAGCCCAGTCACTGATTCCTACGAGCAGTACTTC	CASSPVTDSYEQYF
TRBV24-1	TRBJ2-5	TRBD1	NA	TGTGCCACCAGTGATCCCGGGACAGGGAGGGGAGAGACCCAGTACTTC	CATSDPGTGRGETQYF
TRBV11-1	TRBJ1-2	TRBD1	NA	TGTGCCAGCAGCTTCGAAAGGACAGGGGATAACTATGGCTACACCTTC	CASSFERTGDNYGYTF
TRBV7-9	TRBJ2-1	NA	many	TGTGCCAGCAGCTCATCGGGCTCCTACAATGAGCAGTTCTTC	CASSSSGSYNEQFF
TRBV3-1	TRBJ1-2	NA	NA	TGTGCCAGCAGCCAAAGACAGGCGGGGGGCTACACCTTC	CASSQRQAGGYTF
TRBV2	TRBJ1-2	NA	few	TGTGCCAGCAGCCCGCTGAGGTACGATGGCTACACCTTC	CASSPLRYDGYTF
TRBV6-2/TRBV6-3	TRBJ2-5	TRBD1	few	TGTGCCAGCCGTCCCCGGGACAGGGGCCGCGAGACCCAGTACTTC	CASRPRDRGRETQYF
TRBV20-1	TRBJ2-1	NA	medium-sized	TGCAGTGTGGACGGAGTCTACAATGAGCAGTTCTTC	CSVDGVYNEQFF
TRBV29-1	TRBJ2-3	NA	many	TGCAGCGTTGAAAGGGACTCCGGGGGTAGTGCGCAGTATTTT	CSVERDSGGSAQYF
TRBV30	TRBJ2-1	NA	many	TGTGCCTGGAGTTTGTTTGCGAATGAGCAGTTCTTC	CAWSLFANEQFF
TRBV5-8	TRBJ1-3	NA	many	TGTGCCAGCACGAGGGGGGCTGGATCTGGAAACACCATATATTTT	CASTRGAGSGNTIYF
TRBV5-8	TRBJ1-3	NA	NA	TGTGCCAGCAGCTCCATAACATACTCTGGAAACACCATATATTTT	CASSSITYSGNTIYF
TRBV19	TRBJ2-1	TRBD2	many	TGTGCCAGTAGCGGGGAGGGTATTTTGGATGAGCAGTTCTTC	CASSGEGILDEQFF
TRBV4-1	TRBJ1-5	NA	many	TGCGCCAGCAGCCAAGATCGGGGCAGTTATAGCAATCAGCCCCAGCATTTT	CASSQDRGSYSNQPQHF
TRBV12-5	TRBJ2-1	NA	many	TGTGCTAGTGGCCATTCCCGGGATAGGGTCTCCTACAATGAGCAGTTCTTC	CASGHSRDRVSYNEQFF
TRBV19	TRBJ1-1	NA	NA	TGTGCCAGTCGTAGGTACCTTGGCACTGAAGCTTTCTTT	CASRRYLGTEAFF
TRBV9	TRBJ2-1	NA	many	TGTGCCAGCAGCGATTGGGAATCGGGAAGCTACAATGAGCAGTTCTTC	CASSDWESGSYNEQFF
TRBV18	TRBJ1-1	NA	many	TGTGCCAGCTCACCTACCCTTAATCAGGGTAGCACTGAAGCTTTCTTT	CASSPTLNQGSTEAFF
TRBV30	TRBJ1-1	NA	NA	TGTGCCTGGAGACAGGTCGGGGCAGATGAAGCTTTCTTT	CAWRQVGADEAFF
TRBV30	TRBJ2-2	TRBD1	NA	TGTGCCTGGAGTGTGGGGCGGACAGGTCGGTGGACCGGGGAGCTGTTTTTT	CAWSVGRTGRWTGELFF
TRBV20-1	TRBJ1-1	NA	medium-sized	TGCAGTGCTAGAGACAGCCGGGTCATGCAGAACACTGAAGCTTTCTTT	CSARDSRVMQNTEAFF
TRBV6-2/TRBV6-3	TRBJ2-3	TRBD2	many	TGTGCCAGCAGTTACGGCGGGAGTGTAGATACGCAGTATTTT	CASSYGGSVDTQYF
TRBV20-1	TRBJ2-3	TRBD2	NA	TGCAGTGCTCAGAAGCGGGAGGGCAGCACAGATACGCAGTATTTT	CSAQKREGSTDTQYF
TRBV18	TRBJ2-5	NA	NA	TGTGCCAGCTCACCACCAGGGACGAGGAGGGAGACCCAGTACTTC	CASSPPGTRRETQYF
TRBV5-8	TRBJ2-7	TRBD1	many	TGTGCCAGCAGCAGGGGGCGCTCCTACGAGCAGTACTTC	CASSRGRSYEQYF
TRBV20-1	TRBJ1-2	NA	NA	TGCAGTGCTAGAGATCGAGGGGTAATCTATGGCTACACCTTC	CSARDRGVIYGYTF
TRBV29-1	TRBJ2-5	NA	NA	TGCAGCTTTGAAGTTCGACATCAAGAGACCCAGTACTTC	CSFEVRHQETQYF
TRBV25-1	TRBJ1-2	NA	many	TGTGCCAGCAGTGAATACGGCCAGGGCGTCTACACCTTC	CASSEYGQGVYTF
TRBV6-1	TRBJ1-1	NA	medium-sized	TGTGCCACCGGGGGGAGGACTGAAGCTTTCTTT	CATGGRTEAFF
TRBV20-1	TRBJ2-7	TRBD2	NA	TGCAGTGCTAGACCGGGACTAGCGGTACACTCCTACGAGCAGTACTTC	CSARPGLAVHSYEQYF